Listed below are T cell receptor beta chains from one sample, sequenced in a study of OX40 agonist ivuxolimab in advanced cancers. The method was immunoSEQ multiplex PCR; TCRdb's version includes in-frame clones alone and lacks a portion of them. The sample has 69,000 or so clones; about nine tenths are singletons. The source material was CD4+ or CD8+ T cells sorted from blood, sampled in a trial of the OX40 agonist ivuxolimab. These receptor sequences come from an adult with an advanced solid tumor such as melanoma, head and neck, liver or kidney cancer. CDR3s include the opening cysteine and the closing phenylalanine or tryptophan. Each record gives: clone size, J gene, D gene, V gene, CDR3 protein, CDR3 DNA. A D gene is named only where the DNA matches it firmly. Rows may omit the clone size; those that give it use once, few, many or a size class.

NA,TRBJ2-2,NA,TRBV6-6,CASSWGDRLFF,TGTGCCAGCAGTTGGGGGGATAGGCTGTTTTTT
few,TRBJ1-1,NA,TRBV10-1,CASSFGAYTEAFF,TGCGCCAGCAGTTTTGGAGCTTACACTGAAGCTTTCTTT
NA,TRBJ2-1,NA,TRBV19,CASSIDPAGRINEQFF,TGTGCCAGTAGTATAGACCCGGCAGGGAGGATAAATGAGCAGTTCTTC
NA,TRBJ2-5,NA,TRBV7-3,CASSPTGLQETQYF,TGTGCCAGCAGCCCTACAGGGCTTCAAGAGACCCAGTACTTC
NA,TRBJ2-5,TRBD1,TRBV5-4,CASSKTGLETQYF,TGTGCCAGCAGCAAGACAGGGTTAGAGACCCAGTACTTC
NA,TRBJ2-5,NA,TRBV7-2,CASSLRGDGVETQYF,TGTGCCAGCAGCTTAAGAGGGGATGGGGTGGAGACCCAGTACTTC
NA,TRBJ2-5,NA,TRBV6-1,CASSETRETQYF,TGTGCCAGCAGTGAAACGCGGGAGACCCAGTACTTC
NA,TRBJ2-5,TRBD1,TRBV5-1,CASSPGQGRSFQETQYF,TGCGCCAGCAGCCCTGGACAGGGCAGGAGTTTCCAAGAGACCCAGTACTTC
NA,TRBJ1-4,TRBD1,TRBV28,CASSPTGTGDEKLFF,TGTGCCAGCAGTCCCACCGGGACAGGAGATGAAAAACTGTTTTTT
NA,TRBJ2-5,NA,TRBV5-8,CASSLAGDRRQETQYF,TGTGCCAGCAGCTTGGCCGGCGACAGAAGACAAGAGACCCAGTACTTC
once,TRBJ1-5,NA,TRBV27,CASARGGSNQPQHF,TGTGCCAGCGCCCGCGGCGGTAGCAATCAGCCCCAGCATTTT
NA,TRBJ1-2,NA,TRBV28,CASSLETAYGYTF,TGTGCCAGCAGTTTGGAGACAGCGTATGGCTACACCTTC
NA,TRBJ1-2,NA,TRBV18,CASSPVAGESSYGYTF,TGTGCCAGCTCACCAGTTGCAGGCGAATCCAGCTATGGCTACACCTTC
NA,TRBJ1-1,NA,TRBV5-4,CASSLVRGMNTEAFF,TGTGCCAGCAGCTTGGTAAGGGGCATGAACACTGAAGCTTTCTTT
once,TRBJ1-5,NA,TRBV7-2,CASSRQGQPQHF,TGTGCCAGCAGCCGTCAGGGGCAGCCCCAGCATTTT
NA,TRBJ1-2,TRBD1,TRBV2,CASATGGRNYGYTF,TGTGCCAGCGCGACAGGGGGCCGAAACTATGGCTACACCTTC
NA,TRBJ1-3,TRBD1,TRBV19,CASSTQPPGQGAGNTIYF,TGTGCCAGTAGTACTCAACCACCGGGACAGGGGGCTGGAAACACCATATATTTT
NA,TRBJ2-5,NA,TRBV18,CASSPRGEETQYF,TGTGCCAGCTCACCACGGGGTGAGGAGACCCAGTACTTC
NA,TRBJ1-5,NA,TRBV6-5,CASSPDGASNQPQHF,TGTGCCAGCAGTCCAGACGGGGCTAGCAATCAGCCCCAGCATTTT
few,TRBJ1-4,TRBD1,TRBV15,CATKGQGAGGEKLFF,TGTGCCACCAAGGGACAGGGGGCCGGGGGGGAAAAACTGTTTTTT
NA,TRBJ2-5,TRBD2,TRBV9,CASSVATPGGVQYF,TGTGCCAGCAGCGTAGCTACGCCGGGAGGAGTCCAGTACTTC
NA,TRBJ2-3,TRBD2,TRBV5-4,CASSSGTSRSTDTQYF,TGTGCCAGCAGCTCGGGGACTAGTCGCAGCACAGATACGCAGTATTTT
NA,TRBJ2-7,NA,TRBV5-1,CASSLDRTWDEQYF,TGCGCCAGCAGCTTGGATCGGACATGGGACGAGCAGTACTTC
NA,TRBJ2-5,TRBD2,TRBV11-1,CASSLAEAGGPQETQYF,TGTGCCAGCAGCTTAGCTGAGGCGGGGGGACCTCAAGAGACCCAGTACTTC
NA,TRBJ2-4,TRBD1,TRBV6-6,CASSTTGAGGNIQYF,TGTGCCAGCAGTACGACAGGGGCGGGTGGGAACATTCAGTACTTC
NA,TRBJ2-6,NA,TRBV9,CASSPGQGSGANVLTF,TGTGCCAGCAGCCCCGGGCAGGGAAGTGGGGCCAACGTCCTGACTTTC
NA,TRBJ2-7,TRBD1,TRBV18,CASSKKGTGSQEQYF,TGTGCCAGCTCAAAAAAAGGGACAGGTTCGCAAGAGCAGTACTTC
NA,TRBJ2-5,NA,TRBV12-5,CASARSETQYF,TGTGCTAGTGCCCGATCGGAGACCCAGTACTTC
NA,TRBJ1-2,TRBD1,TRBV6-1,CASSGGGTGHGYTF,TGTGCCAGCAGTGGGGGCGGGACAGGGCACGGCTACACCTTC
NA,TRBJ1-2,NA,TRBV5-1,CASSPQTVYGYTF,TGCGCCAGCAGCCCGCAGACAGTCTATGGCTACACCTTC
NA,TRBJ1-2,TRBD1,TRBV19,CASTRQGDYGYTF,TGTGCCAGTACCAGACAGGGGGACTATGGCTACACCTTC
few,TRBJ1-1,NA,TRBV30,CAWSGRVGQTHTEAFF,TGTGCCTGGAGTGGACGGGTCGGACAGACACACACTGAAGCTTTCTTT
NA,TRBJ1-1,NA,TRBV7-9,CASSLSNTEAFF,TGTGCCAGCAGCCTCTCGAACACTGAAGCTTTCTTT
NA,TRBJ2-1,NA,TRBV20-1,CSAKDNEQFF,TGCAGTGCTAAAGATAATGAGCAGTTCTTC
NA,TRBJ2-7,NA,TRBV10-1,CASSDPGGTGNREQYF,TGCGCCAGCAGTGACCCCGGGGGGACAGGTAATCGCGAGCAGTACTTC
once,TRBJ1-5,NA,TRBV18,CASSTLGGSNQPQHF,NA
NA,TRBJ1-2,NA,TRBV30,CAWSVQSWGYGYTF,TGTGCCTGGAGTGTACAAAGTTGGGGCTATGGCTACACCTTC
NA,TRBJ1-2,NA,TRBV6-5,CASSYATPGGYYGYTF,TGTGCCAGCAGTTACGCGACCCCGGGGGGTTATTATGGCTACACCTTC
few,TRBJ2-7,TRBD2,TRBV18,CASSPLSVGGTYEQYF,TGTGCCAGCTCACCTCTGAGCGTGGGGGGGACCTACGAGCAGTACTTC
NA,TRBJ1-3,NA,TRBV11-3,CASSFSAGNTIYF,TGTGCCAGCAGCTTTAGCGCTGGAAACACCATATATTTT
NA,TRBJ1-1,NA,TRBV6-5,CASSFGPVNTEAFF,TGTGCCAGCAGTTTCGGACCTGTTAACACTGAAGCTTTCTTT
NA,TRBJ2-1,NA,TRBV29-1,CSVEGSATSSYNEQFF,TGCAGCGTTGAAGGGAGTGCTACGAGCTCCTACAATGAGCAGTTCTTC